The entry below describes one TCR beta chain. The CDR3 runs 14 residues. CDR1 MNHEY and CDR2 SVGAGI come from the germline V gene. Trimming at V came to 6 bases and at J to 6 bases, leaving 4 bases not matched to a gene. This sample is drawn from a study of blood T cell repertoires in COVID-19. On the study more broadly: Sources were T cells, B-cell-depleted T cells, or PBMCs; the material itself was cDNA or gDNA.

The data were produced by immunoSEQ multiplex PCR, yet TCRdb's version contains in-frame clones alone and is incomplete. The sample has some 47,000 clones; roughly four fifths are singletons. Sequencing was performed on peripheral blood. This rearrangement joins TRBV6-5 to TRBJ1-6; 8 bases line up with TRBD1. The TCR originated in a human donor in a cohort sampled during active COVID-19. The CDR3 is CASSDRGGNSPLHF. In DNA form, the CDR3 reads TGTGCCAGCAGCGACAGGGGAGGTAATTCACCCCTCCACTTT.